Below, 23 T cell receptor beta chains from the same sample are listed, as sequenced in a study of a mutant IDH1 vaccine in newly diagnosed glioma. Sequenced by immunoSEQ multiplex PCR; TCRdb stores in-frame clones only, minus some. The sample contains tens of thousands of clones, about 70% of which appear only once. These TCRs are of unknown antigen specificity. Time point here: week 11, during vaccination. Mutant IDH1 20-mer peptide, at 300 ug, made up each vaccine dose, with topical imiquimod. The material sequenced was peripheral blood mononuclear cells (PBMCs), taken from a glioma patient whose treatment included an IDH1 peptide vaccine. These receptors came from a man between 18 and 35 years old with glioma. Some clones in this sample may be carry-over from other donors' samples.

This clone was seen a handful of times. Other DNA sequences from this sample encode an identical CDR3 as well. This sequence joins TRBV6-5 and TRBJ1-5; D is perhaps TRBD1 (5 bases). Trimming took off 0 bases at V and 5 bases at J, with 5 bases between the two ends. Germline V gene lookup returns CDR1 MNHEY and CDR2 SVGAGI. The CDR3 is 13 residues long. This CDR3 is CASSYSQDQPQHF. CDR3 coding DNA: TGTGCCAGCAGTTACTCACAGGATCAGCCCCAGCATTTT.

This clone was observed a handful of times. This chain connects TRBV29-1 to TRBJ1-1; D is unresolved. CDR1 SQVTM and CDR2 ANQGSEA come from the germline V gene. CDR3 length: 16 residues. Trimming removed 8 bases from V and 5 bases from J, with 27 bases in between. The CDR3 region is CSSSDLLSLGFTEAFF. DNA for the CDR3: TGCAGCTCAAGCGACCTTCTATCCTTGGGCTTTACTGAAGCTTTCTTT.

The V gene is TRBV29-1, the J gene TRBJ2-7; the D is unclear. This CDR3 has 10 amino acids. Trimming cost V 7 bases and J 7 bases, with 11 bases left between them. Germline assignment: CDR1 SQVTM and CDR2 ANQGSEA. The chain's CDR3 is CSGGDREQYF. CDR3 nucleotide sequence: TGCAGCGGTGGTGACCGTGAGCAGTACTTC.

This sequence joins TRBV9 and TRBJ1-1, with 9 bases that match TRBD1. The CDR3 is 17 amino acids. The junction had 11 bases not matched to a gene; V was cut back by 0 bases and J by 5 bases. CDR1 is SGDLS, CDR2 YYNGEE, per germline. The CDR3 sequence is CASSVGTGEFFITEAFF. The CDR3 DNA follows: TGTGCCAGCAGCGTAGGGACAGGGGAGTTTTTTATAACTGAAGCTTTCTTT.

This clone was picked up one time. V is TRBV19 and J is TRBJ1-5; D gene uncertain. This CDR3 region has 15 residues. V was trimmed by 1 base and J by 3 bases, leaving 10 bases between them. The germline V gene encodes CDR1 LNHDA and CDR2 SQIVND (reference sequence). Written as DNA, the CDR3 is TGTGCCAGTAGTATAGTGGGCGGGTACAATCAGCCCCAGCATTTT. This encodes CASSIVGGYNQPQHF.

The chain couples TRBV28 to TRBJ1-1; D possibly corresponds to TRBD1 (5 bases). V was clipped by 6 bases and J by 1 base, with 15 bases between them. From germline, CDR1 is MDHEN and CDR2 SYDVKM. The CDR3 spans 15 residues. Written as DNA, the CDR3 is TGTGCCAGCAGCCCTGCAGGGTGGGGGAACACTGAAGCTTTCTTT. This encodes CASSPAGWGNTEAFF.

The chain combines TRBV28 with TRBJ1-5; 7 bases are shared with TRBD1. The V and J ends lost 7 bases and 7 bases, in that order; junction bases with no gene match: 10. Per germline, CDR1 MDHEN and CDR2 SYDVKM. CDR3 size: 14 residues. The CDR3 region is CASNSMTGLQPQHF. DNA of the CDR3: TGTGCCAGCAACTCAATGACAGGGCTCCAGCCCCAGCATTTT.

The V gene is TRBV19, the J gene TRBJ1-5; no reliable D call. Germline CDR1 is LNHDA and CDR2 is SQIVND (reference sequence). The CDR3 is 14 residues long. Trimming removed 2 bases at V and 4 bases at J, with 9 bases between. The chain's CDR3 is CASSIRGVNQPQHF. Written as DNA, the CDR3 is TGTGCCAGTAGTATAAGAGGAGTAAATCAGCCCCAGCATTTT.

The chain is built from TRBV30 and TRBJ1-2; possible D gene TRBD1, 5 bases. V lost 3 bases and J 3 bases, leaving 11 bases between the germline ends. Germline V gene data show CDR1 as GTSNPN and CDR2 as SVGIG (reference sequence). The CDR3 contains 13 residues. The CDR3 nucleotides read TGTGCCTGGAGCGGGACCGAGTACTATGGCTACACCTTC. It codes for CAWSGTEYYGYTF.

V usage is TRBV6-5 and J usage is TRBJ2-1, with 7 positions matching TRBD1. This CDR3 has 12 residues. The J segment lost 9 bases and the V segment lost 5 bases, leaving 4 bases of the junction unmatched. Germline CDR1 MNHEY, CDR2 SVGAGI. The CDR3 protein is CASSNDRVEQFF. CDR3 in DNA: TGTGCCAGCAGTAACGACAGGGTTGAGCAGTTCTTC.

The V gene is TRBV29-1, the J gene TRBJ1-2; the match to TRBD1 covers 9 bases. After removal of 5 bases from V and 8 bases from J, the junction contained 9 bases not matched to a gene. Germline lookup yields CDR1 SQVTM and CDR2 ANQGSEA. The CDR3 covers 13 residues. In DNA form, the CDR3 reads TGCAGCGTTAAATTAACAGGGGGCGGAGGCTACACCTTC. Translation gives CSVKLTGGGGYTF.

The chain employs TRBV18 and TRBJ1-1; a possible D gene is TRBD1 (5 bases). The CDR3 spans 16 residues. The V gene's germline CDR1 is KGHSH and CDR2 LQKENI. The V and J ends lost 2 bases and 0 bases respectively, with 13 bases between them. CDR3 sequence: CASSPSQGRMNTEAFF. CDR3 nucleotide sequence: TGTGCCAGCTCACCAAGTCAGGGCCGCATGAACACTGAAGCTTTCTTT.

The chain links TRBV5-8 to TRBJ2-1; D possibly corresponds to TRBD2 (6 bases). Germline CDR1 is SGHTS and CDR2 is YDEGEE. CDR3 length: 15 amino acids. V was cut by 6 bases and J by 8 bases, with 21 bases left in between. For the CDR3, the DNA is TGTGCCAGCAACATGGGGAGGCTGGCTGCCGATGAGCAGTTCTTC. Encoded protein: CASNMGRLAADEQFF. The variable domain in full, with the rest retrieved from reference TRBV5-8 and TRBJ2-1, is EAGVTQSPTHLIKTRGQQATLRCSPISGHTSVYWYQQALGLGLQFLLWYDEGEERNRGNFPPRFSGRQFPNYSSELNVNALELEDSALYLCASNMGRLAADEQFFGPGTRLTVL.

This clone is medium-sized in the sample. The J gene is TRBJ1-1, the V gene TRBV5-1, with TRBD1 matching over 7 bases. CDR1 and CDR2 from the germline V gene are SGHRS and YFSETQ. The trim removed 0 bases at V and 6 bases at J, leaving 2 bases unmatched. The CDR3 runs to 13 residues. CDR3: CASSLVGTAEAFF. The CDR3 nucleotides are TGCGCCAGCAGCTTGGTGGGGACAGCTGAAGCTTTCTTT.

CDR3 region: CASSYSWDSLNTEAFF. CDR3 nucleotides: TGTGCCAGCAGTTACTCTTGGGACAGCCTGAACACTGAAGCTTTCTTT. The J gene is TRBJ1-1, the V gene TRBV6-6; 7 bases fit TRBD1. The CDR3 has 16 residues. The V segment lost 0 bases and the J segment 0 bases; nucleotides outside the gene matches: 4. The germline V gene has CDR1 MNHNY and CDR2 SVGAGI (reference sequence).

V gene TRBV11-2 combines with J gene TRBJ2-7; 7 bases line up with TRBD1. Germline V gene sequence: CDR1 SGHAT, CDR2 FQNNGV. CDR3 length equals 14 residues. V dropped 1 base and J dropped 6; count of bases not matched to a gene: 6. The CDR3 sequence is CASSLGQGVSEQYF. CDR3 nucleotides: TGTGCCAGCAGCTTAGGACAGGGAGTTTCCGAGCAGTACTTC.

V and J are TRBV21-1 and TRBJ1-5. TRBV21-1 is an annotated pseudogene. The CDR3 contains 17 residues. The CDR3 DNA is TGTGCCAGCCGGTACAGGGGAGGGGAGCCTAGCAATCAGCCCCAGCATTTT. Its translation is CASRYRGGEPSNQPQHF.

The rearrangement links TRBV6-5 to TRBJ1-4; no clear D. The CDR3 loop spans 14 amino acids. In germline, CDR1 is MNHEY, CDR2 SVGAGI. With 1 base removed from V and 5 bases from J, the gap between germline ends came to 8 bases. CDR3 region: CASSYWGDNEKLFF. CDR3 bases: TGTGCCAGCAGTTACTGGGGAGACAATGAAAAACTGTTTTTT.

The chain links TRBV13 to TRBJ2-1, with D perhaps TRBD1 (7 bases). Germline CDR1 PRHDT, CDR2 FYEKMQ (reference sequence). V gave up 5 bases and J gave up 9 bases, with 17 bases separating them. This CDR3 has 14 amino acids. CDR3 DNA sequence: TGTGCCAGCAGCCCGCAGGGGGGCAGGGGTGAGCAGTTCTTC. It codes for CASSPQGGRGEQFF.

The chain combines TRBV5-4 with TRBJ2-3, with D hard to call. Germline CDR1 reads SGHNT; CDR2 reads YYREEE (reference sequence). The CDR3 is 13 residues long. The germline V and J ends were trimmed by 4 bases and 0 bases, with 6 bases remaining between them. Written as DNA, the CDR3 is TGTGCCAGCAGCCCCTGGAGCACAGATACGCAGTATTTT. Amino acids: CASSPWSTDTQYF.

The CDR3 sequence: CASSPWGEVNQPQHF. CDR3 nucleotides: TGCGCCAGCAGCCCTTGGGGGGAGGTTAATCAGCCCCAGCATTTT. This sequence joins TRBV5-1 and TRBJ1-5; a possible D gene is TRBD1 (5 bases). The CDR3 runs to 15 residues. Germline loops: CDR1 SGHRS, CDR2 YFSETQ. Trimming removed 4 bases at V and 4 bases at J, with 15 bases between.

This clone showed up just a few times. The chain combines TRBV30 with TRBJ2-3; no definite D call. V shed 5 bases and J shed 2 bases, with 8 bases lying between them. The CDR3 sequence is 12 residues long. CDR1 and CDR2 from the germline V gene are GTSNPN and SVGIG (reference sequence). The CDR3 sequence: CAWGPYTDTQYF. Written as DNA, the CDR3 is TGTGCCTGGGGCCCTTACACAGATACGCAGTATTTT.

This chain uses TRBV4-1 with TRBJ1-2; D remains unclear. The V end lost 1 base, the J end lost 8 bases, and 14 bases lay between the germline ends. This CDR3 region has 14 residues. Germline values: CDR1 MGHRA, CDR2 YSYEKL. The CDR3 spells CASSQGWGGYGYTF. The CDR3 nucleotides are TGCGCCAGCAGCCAAGGGTGGGGAGGTTACGGCTACACCTTC.